These 18 T cell receptor beta chains originate from one sample sequenced in a study of molecular identifiers for immune sequencing clone quantification. MiXCR was run by TCRdb on the PCR reads, yielding one entry per CDR3 protein. The sample contains about 640,000 distinct CDR3 sequences, just under 20% of which appear only once. What was sequenced was naive CD8+ T cells from blood, with Jurkat cell RNA spiked in. The subset is: FACS-sorted CD8+CD4-CCR7+CD45RA+ naive T cells. These receptors originate from a human donor in good health. Some libraries in this study had Jurkat cell RNA spiked in.

The chain has TRBV6-4 and TRBJ1-1; the D gene is possibly TRBD1 (5 bases). This CDR3 has 15 residues. Germline lookup yields CDR1 MRHNA and CDR2 SNTAGT. The V end lost 3 bases, the J end lost 0 bases, and 11 bases lay between the germline ends. CDR3 DNA sequence: TGTGCCAGCAGTGATCACAGGTTACTGAACACTGAAGCTTTCTTT. As protein: CASSDHRLLNTEAFF.

In regard to this clonotype: A much bigger clone sits one base away, suggesting this may be a read error. V is TRBV4-1 and J is TRBJ2-1; D perhaps matches TRBD1 (5 bases). The CDR3 totals 12 residues. In germline, CDR1 is MGHRA, CDR2 YSYEKL. The CDR3, as DNA: TGCGCCGGCAGCCAAGGCAGGGATGAGCAGTTCTTC. Translation: CAGSQGRDEQFF.

Comment on this clonotype: The CDR3 ends on some other residue instead of the conserved phenylalanine or tryptophan, so this is likely a read error. The chain is built from TRBV20-1 and TRBJ2-7; 7 bases align to TRBD2. Germline CDR1 reads DFQATT; CDR2 reads SNEGSKA (reference sequence). Trimming took 2 bases from V and 3 from J; bases not matched to a gene: 1. There are 12 residues in the CDR3. The DNA of the CDR3 is TGCAGTGCTAGAATAGCGGGCTACGAGCAGTACTCC. It translates to CSARIAGYEQYS.

This clonotype was seen many times. The chain joins TRBV27 to TRBJ1-6, with D tentatively TRBD1 (6 bases). CDR1 and CDR2 from the germline V gene are MNHEY and SMNVEV (reference sequence). Deletions cut 3 bases from V and 10 bases from J, with 13 bases between. This CDR3 has 14 amino acids. This CDR3 is CASSLAGALSPLHF. The CDR3 DNA is TGTGCCAGCAGTTTGGCAGGGGCCTTGTCACCCCTCCACTTT.

This clonotype came up a few times. The chain couples TRBV10-3 to TRBJ1-1; 9 nucleotides align to TRBD1. The V gene end was trimmed by 0 bases and the J gene end by 4 bases; junction bases not matched to a gene: 3. CDR1 and CDR2 (germline): ENHRY, SYGVKD. The CDR3 has 15 amino acids. CDR3 nucleotides: TGTGCCATCAGTGAGTCGGGACAGGGAGGCACTGAAGCTTTCTTT. The encoded protein is CAISESGQGGTEAFF.

The chain has TRBV10-2 and TRBJ1-6, with TRBD1 matching over 7 bases. The CDR3 spans 14 residues. The V and J ends lost 2 bases and 13 bases, in that order; junction bases with no gene match: 8. Germline CDR1 is WSHSY and CDR2 is SAAADI. The CDR3 loop is CASSETQRQGPLHF. In DNA form, the CDR3 reads TGCGCCAGCAGTGAGACCCAAAGACAGGGTCCCCTCCACTTT.

This clonotype was seen ten or more times. The V gene is TRBV20-1, the J gene TRBJ2-1, with 14 bases that match TRBD2. The CDR3 extends over 19 amino acids. Germline CDR1 DFQATT, CDR2 SNEGSKA (reference sequence). Trimming cost V 0 bases and J 9 bases; bases outside gene matches: 16. The DNA of the CDR3 is TGCAGTGCTAGAGATGCCGGGACTAGCGGGAGCCTACTATCCGGTGAGCAGTTCTTC. Its protein product is CSARDAGTSGSLLSGEQFF.

V is TRBV6-5 and J is TRBJ2-1, with 14 bases lining up with TRBD2. From germline, CDR1 is MNHEY and CDR2 SVGAGI. The CDR3 spans 16 residues. J was trimmed by 8 bases and V by 0 bases; bases with no gene match: 3. The CDR3 sequence: CASSYSRLAGGHEQFF. The CDR3 DNA is TGTGCCAGCAGTTACTCTAGACTAGCGGGAGGGCATGAGCAGTTCTTC.

In this sample, this clonotype turned up a few times. This chain connects TRBV18 to TRBJ2-5; no reliable D call. The ends were cut back, 6 bases at V and 0 bases at J, with 20 bases in the middle. Germline V gene lookup returns CDR1 KGHSH and CDR2 LQKENI. The CDR3 spans 17 residues. The DNA of the CDR3 is TGTGCCAGCTCGCTTTACTCCAGCTTGGCAGACCAAGAGACCCAGTACTTC. Translating it yields CASSLYSSLADQETQYF.

The rearrangement uses TRBV4-3 and TRBJ1-2; D might be TRBD1 (5 bases). Trimming left V 0 bases short and J 5 bases short, with 16 bases between. The germline CDR1 and CDR2 sequences are LGHNA and YSLEER. This CDR3 is built from 16 residues. CDR3 in amino acids: CASSQDWGGVGYGYTF. The CDR3 nucleotides read TGCGCCAGCAGCCAAGACTGGGGGGGGGTTGGATATGGCTACACCTTC.

The V call is TRBV7-3, the J call TRBJ2-1; 12 nucleotides agree with TRBD1. The junction had 3 bases not matched to a gene; V was cut back by 4 bases and J by 5 bases. The CDR3 runs 15 residues. Germline-derived CDR1 and CDR2 are SGHTA and FQGTGA. The CDR3 region is CASSSGTGGHNEQFF. For the CDR3, the DNA is TGTGCCAGCAGCTCCGGGACAGGGGGCCACAATGAGCAGTTCTTC.

This clonotype was observed many times. This chain uses TRBV7-2 with TRBJ1-1; TRBD1 aligns across 7 bases. The CDR3 is 14 residues long. The ends lost 5 bases at V and 2 bases at J; junction bases unmatched: 5. The V gene's germline CDR1 is SGHTA and CDR2 FQGNSA. The CDR3 sequence is CASSGGQANTEAFF. The CDR3 nucleotides read TGTGCCAGCAGCGGCGGACAGGCCAACACTGAAGCTTTCTTT.

There are a few counts of this clonotype. The chain employs TRBV6-5 and TRBJ2-1; D may be TRBD1 or TRBD2 (5 bases each). This CDR3 is 11 amino acids long. V lost 10 bases, J lost 9 bases, and 13 bases lay in between. Germline CDR1 and CDR2: MNHEY and SVGAGI. CDR3 DNA: TGTGCCACCTCCGGGACCACTGAGCAGTTCTTC. It codes for CATSGTTEQFF.

This clonotype has ten or more counts. The chain uses TRBV6-2 or TRBV6-3 and TRBJ2-1, with D uncertain. The CDR3 contains 11 residues. The germline CDR1 and CDR2 sequences are MNHEY and SVGEGT. V was pared by 6 bases and J by 6 bases, with 6 bases between. For the CDR3, the DNA is TGTGCCAGCAGCTCTCCCAATGAGCAGTTCTTC. It encodes CASSSPNEQFF.

On this clonotype: Just one base apart from a much larger clone, this may be a read error. The chain links TRBV28 to TRBJ2-5, with TRBD2 as a possible D gene (5 bases). This CDR3 is 14 amino acids long. Germline V lookup: CDR1 MDHEN, CDR2 SYDVKM. CDR3 sequence: CASSLPQIGETRYF. CDR3 nucleotides: TGTGCCAGCAGTTTACCCCAAATCGGGGAGACCCGGTACTTC. Supplemented by reference TRBV28 and TRBJ2-5, the full variable domain reads DVKVTQSSRYLVKRTGEKVFLECVQDMDHENMFWYRQDPGLGLRLIYFSYDVKMKEKGDIPEGYSVSREKKERFSLILESASTNQTSMYLCASSLPQIGETRYFGPGTRLLVL.

On this clonotype: Germline is not matched at one junction end, which may reflect a read error. V gene TRBV7-9 combines with J gene TRBJ2-3; D not certain. The CDR3 contains 12 residues. CDR1 is SEHNR, CDR2 FQNEAQ, per germline (reference sequence). CDR3 residues: CARSPDLSTQYF. The CDR3 nucleotides read TGTGCCCGCAGCCCGGACCTATCTACGCAGTATTTT.

In its sample, this clonotype was seen many times. The CDR3 sequence: CAWSVLPGLAGYEQYF. The CDR3 DNA is TGTGCCTGGAGTGTACTCCCGGGACTAGCAGGATACGAGCAGTACTTC. This rearrangement joins TRBV30 to TRBJ2-7, with TRBD2 identical over 9 bases. This CDR3 has 16 residues. J lost 4 bases, V lost 0 bases, and 10 bases had no gene match. The germline V gene encodes CDR1 GTSNPN and CDR2 SVGIG (reference sequence).

This clonotype was counted ten times or more. The chain joins TRBV2 to TRBJ2-5; D unresolved. Germline CDR1 reads SNHLY; CDR2 reads FYNNEI. Trimming took off 0 bases at V and 2 bases at J, with 19 bases between the two ends. The CDR3 sequence is 18 residues long. In DNA, the CDR3 is TGTGCCAGCAGTGAAGCCTCAACTTACAGCCTACTTCAAGAGACCCAGTACTTC. It codes for CASSEASTYSLLQETQYF.